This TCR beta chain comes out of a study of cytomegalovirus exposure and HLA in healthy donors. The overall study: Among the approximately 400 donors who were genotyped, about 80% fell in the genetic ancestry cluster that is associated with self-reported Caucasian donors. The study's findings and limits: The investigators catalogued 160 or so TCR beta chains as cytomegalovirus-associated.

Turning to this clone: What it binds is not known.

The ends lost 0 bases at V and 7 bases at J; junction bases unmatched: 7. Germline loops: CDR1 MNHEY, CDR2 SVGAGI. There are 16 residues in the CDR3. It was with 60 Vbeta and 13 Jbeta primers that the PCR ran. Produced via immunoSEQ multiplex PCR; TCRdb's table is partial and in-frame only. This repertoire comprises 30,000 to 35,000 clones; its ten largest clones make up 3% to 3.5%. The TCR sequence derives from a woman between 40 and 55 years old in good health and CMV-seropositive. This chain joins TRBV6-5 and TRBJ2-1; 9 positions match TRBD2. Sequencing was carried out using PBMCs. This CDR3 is CASSYSLAGAGNEQFF. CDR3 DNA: TGTGCCAGCAGTTACTCGTTAGCGGGAGCAGGAAATGAGCAGTTCTTC.